What follows are 3 T cell receptor beta chains derived from one specimen sequenced in a study of cytomegalovirus exposure and HLA in healthy donors (dated by TCRdb to the late 2010s). The library was generated by the immunoSEQ multiplex PCR assay. A mixture of 60 forward primers for TCR Vbeta segments and 13 reverse primers for TCR Jbeta segments was used in the multiplex PCR. This immuneACCESS table, as held by TCRdb, lists in-frame sequences with V and J called but not all clones. Of the missing ones, under half trace to an unresolved V gene in checked studies; the others have no known cause. This sample's table lists some 200,000 clones. The ten largest clones capture about 0.79% of the sample. The sequenced sample consisted of PBMCs. All receptors come from a woman aged 18-29 years in good health and CMV-seropositive.

The genes are TRBV30 and TRBJ2-1; D may be TRBD2 (5 bases). The CDR3 contains 14 residues. Germline V lookup: CDR1 GTSNPN, CDR2 SVGIG (reference sequence). The CDR3 reads CATRAVDSYNEQFF. CDR3 DNA sequence: TGTGCAACGAGGGCCGTCGACTCCTACAATGAGCAGTTCTTC.

The chain joins TRBV18 to TRBJ1-1; 8 positions agree with TRBD1. CDR3 size: 15 residues. V dropped 6 bases and J dropped 4; count of bases not matched to a gene: 10. Germline CDR1 is KGHSH and CDR2 is LQKENI. CDR3 in DNA: TGTGCCAGCTCCCTAGGACAGGGCGGCGGCACTGAAGCTTTCTTT. Translated: CASSLGQGGGTEAFF.

This chain connects TRBV4-3 to TRBJ1-2, with TRBD1 identical over 7 bases. J lost 4 bases, V lost 1 base, and 9 bases had no gene match. CDR1 is LGHNA, CDR2 YSLEER, per germline. The CDR3 runs 16 residues. The DNA of the CDR3 is TGCGCCAGCAGCCAAGTCCCGACAGGGTCCCCCTATGGCTACACCTTC. Its protein is CASSQVPTGSPYGYTF.